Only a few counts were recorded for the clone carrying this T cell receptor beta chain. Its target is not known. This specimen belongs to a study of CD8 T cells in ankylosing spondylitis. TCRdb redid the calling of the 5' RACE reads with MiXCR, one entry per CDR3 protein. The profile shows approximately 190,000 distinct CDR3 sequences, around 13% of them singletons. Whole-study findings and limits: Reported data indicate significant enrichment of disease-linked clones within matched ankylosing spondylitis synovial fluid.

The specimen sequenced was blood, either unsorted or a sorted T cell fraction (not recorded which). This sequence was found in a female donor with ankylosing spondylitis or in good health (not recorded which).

This CDR3 is CAISERVAGVPQATQYF. CDR3 nucleotide sequence: TGTGCCATCAGTGAGCGTGTAGCGGGAGTTCCCCAGGCGACCCAGTACTTC. This sequence joins TRBV10-3 and TRBJ2-5, with TRBD2 matching 9 bases. Losses at the gene ends were 2 bases for V and 7 bases for J; bases not matched to a gene: 14. Looked up from germline, CDR1 is ENHRY and CDR2 is SYGVKD. This CDR3 contains 17 residues.